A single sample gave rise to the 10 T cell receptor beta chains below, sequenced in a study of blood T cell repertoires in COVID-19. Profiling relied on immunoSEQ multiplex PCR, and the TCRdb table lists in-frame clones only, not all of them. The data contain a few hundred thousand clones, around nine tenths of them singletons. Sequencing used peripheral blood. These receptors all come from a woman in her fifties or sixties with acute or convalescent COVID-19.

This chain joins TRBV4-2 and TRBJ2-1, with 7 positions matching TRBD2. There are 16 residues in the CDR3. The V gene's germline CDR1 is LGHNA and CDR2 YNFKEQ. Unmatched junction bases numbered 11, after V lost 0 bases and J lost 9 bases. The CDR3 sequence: CASSQEFGGTLFEQFF. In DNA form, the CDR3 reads TGTGCCAGCAGCCAAGAGTTCGGGGGGACGCTTTTTGAGCAGTTCTTC.

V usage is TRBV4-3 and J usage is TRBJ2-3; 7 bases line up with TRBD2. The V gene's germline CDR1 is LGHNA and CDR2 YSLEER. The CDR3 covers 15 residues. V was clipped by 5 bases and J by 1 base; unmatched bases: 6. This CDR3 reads CASSAGERGTDTQYF. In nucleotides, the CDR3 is TGCGCCAGCAGCGCGGGGGAGAGGGGCACAGATACGCAGTATTTT.

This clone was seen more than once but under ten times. The CDR3 coding sequence is TGTGCCAGTACCCCAACCCCCGGGGGTGTCACTGAAGCTTTCTTT. Its protein is CASTPTPGGVTEAFF. The chain is built from TRBV19 and TRBJ1-1; D is perhaps TRBD1 (5 bases). The length of the CDR3 is 15 residues. The germline V gene encodes CDR1 LNHDA and CDR2 SQIVND (reference sequence). V was trimmed by 7 bases and J by 4 bases, leaving 19 bases between them.

The CDR3 sequence is CASRETDYEQYF. The CDR3 coding sequence is TGTGCCAGCAGAGAGACAGACTACGAGCAGTACTTC. V gene TRBV6-5 combines with J gene TRBJ2-7; D perhaps matches TRBD1 (5 bases). The V end was cut by 6 bases, the J end by 3 bases, with 9 bases between. CDR1 MNHEY and CDR2 SVGAGI come from the germline V gene. The length of the CDR3 is 12 residues.

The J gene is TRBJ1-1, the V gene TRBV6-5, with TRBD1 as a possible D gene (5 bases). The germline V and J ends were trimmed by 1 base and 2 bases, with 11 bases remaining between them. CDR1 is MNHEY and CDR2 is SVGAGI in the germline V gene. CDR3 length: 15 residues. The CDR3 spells CASSYFLGGNTEAFF. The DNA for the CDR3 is TGTGCCAGCAGTTACTTCCTCGGGGGAAACACTGAAGCTTTCTTT.

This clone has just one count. CDR3 DNA sequence: TGTGCCAGCAGCCAAGGGCTGGAGAATTCACCCCTCCACTTT. Translation gives CASSQGLENSPLHF. This sequence joins TRBV3-1 (or the pseudogene TRBV3-2) and TRBJ1-6; D not certain. The CDR3 contains 14 residues. With 1 base removed from V and 7 bases from J, the gap between germline ends came to 8 bases. Germline CDR1 reads LGHDT; CDR2 reads YNNKEL (reference sequence).

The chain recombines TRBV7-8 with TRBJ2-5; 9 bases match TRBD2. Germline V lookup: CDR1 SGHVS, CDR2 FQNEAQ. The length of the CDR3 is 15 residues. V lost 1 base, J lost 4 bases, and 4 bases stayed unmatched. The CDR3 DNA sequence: TGTGCCAGCAGCTTAGTGGCGGGAGGGCCAGAGACCCAGTACTTC. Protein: CASSLVAGGPETQYF. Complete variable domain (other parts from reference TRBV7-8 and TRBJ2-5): GAGVSQSPRYKVAKRGQDVALRCDPISGHVSLFWYQQALGQGPEFLTYFQNEAQLDKSGLPSDRFFAERPEGSVSTLKIQRTQQEDSAVYLCASSLVAGGPETQYFGPGTRLLVL.

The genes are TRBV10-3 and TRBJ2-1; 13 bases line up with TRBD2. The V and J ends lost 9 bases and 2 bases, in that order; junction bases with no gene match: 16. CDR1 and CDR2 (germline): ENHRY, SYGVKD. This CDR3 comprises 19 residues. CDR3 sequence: CAMSTGNVGTSGTYNEQFF. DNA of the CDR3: TGTGCCATGTCTACGGGGAATGTGGGGACTAGCGGGACCTACAATGAGCAGTTCTTC.

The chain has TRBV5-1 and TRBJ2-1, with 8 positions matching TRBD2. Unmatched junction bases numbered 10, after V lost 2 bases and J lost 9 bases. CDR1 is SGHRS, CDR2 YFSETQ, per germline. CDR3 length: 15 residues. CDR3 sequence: CASSFAGGLPREQFF. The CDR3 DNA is TGCGCCAGCAGCTTCGCGGGGGGCCTCCCCCGTGAGCAGTTCTTC.

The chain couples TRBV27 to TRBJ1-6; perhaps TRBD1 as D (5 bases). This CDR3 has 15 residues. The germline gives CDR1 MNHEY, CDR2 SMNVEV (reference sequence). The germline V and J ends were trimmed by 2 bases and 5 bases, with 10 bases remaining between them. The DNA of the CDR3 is TGTGCCAGCAGTTTACGGGGGGTGAATAATTCACCCCTCCACTTT. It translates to CASSLRGVNNSPLHF.